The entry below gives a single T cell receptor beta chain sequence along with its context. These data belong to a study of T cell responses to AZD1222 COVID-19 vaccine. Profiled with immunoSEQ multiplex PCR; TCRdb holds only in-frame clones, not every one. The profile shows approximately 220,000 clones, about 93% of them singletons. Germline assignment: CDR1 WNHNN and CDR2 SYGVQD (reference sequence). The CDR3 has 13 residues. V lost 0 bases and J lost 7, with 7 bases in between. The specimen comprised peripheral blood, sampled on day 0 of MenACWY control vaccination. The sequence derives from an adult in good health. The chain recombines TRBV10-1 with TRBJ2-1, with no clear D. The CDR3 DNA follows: TGCGCCAGCAGTGAGTCTTGGGGTAATGAGCAGTTCTTC. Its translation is CASSESWGNEQFF.